The 10 T cell receptor beta chains presented below share a single source sample, sequenced in a study of OX40 agonist ivuxolimab in advanced cancers. Generated by immunoSEQ multiplex PCR, the TCRdb table keeps only in-frame clones and is missing some. The sample yields about 81,000 clones, around 83% seen once. The sample in question was CD4+ or CD8+ T cells sorted from blood, obtained in a trial of the OX40 agonist ivuxolimab. Receptor source: an adult with an advanced solid tumor such as melanoma, head and neck, liver or kidney cancer.

The chain has TRBV6-5 and TRBJ2-5; possible D gene TRBD2, 6 bases. Trimming shortened V by 6 bases and J by 4 bases, and 12 bases separated the two germline ends. From germline, CDR1 is MNHEY and CDR2 SVGAGI. This CDR3 spans 13 amino acids. CDR3 amino acids: CASRNRGVETQYF. The DNA of the CDR3 is TGTGCCAGCAGAAACCGCGGGGTAGAGACCCAGTACTTC.

This clone was found a few times. V gene TRBV7-9 combines with J gene TRBJ2-7; D is perhaps TRBD1 or TRBD2 (5 bases each). CDR3 length: 16 amino acids. Looked up from germline, CDR1 is SEHNR and CDR2 is FQNEAQ (reference sequence). Trimming left V 0 bases short and J 2 bases short, with 14 bases between. The CDR3 sequence is CASSLARDGQTYEQYV. Here the CDR3 DNA reads TGTGCCAGCAGCTTAGCCCGGGACGGCCAAACCTACGAGCAGTACGTC.

V gene TRBV5-4 combines with J gene TRBJ2-3; D call uncertain. The CDR3 extends over 18 amino acids. CDR1 is SGHNT, CDR2 YYREEE, per germline (reference sequence). V was clipped by 4 bases and J by 0 bases, with 21 bases between them. Written as DNA, the CDR3 is TGTGCCAGCAGCGAGCCTTGGTACGGGCACACTAGCACAGATACGCAGTATTTT. Residues: CASSEPWYGHTSTDTQYF. Filled out from reference TRBV5-4 and TRBJ2-3, the complete variable domain reads ETGVTQSPTHLIKTRGQQVTLRCSSQSGHNTVSWYQQALGQGPQFIFQYYREEENGRGNFPPRFSGLQFPNYSSELNVNALELDDSALYLCASSEPWYGHTSTDTQYFGPGTRLTVL.

V is TRBV29-1 and J is TRBJ2-5; no firm D call. Trimming took off 6 bases at V and 0 bases at J, with 11 bases between the two ends. CDR1 and CDR2 (germline): SQVTM, ANQGSEA. The CDR3 spans 13 residues. CDR3 loop: CSVQIDNQETQYF. The CDR3 coding sequence is TGCAGCGTCCAAATCGACAACCAAGAGACCCAGTACTTC.

The V call is TRBV18, the J call TRBJ1-2; 7 nucleotides agree with TRBD1. Germline V gene data show CDR1 as KGHSH and CDR2 as LQKENI. The CDR3 has 14 amino acids. After removal of 1 base from V and 4 bases from J, the junction contained 3 bases not matched to a gene. The CDR3 DNA reads TGTGCCAGCTCACCACAGGGGGCTGGCTATGGCTACACCTTC. Residues: CASSPQGAGYGYTF.

V gene TRBV28 combines with J gene TRBJ2-1; possibly TRBD2 for D (7 bases). Germline V CDR1 and CDR2: MDHEN, SYDVKM. V shed 2 bases and J shed 3 bases, with 11 bases lying between them. This CDR3 is 15 amino acids long. CDR3 sequence: CASSLGGASYNEQFF. The CDR3 nucleotides read TGTGCCAGCAGTTTAGGGGGGGCCAGCTACAATGAGCAGTTCTTC.

The chain links TRBV28 to TRBJ2-7; TRBD1 matches 10 bases. Germline CDR1 MDHEN, CDR2 SYDVKM. V dropped 3 bases and J dropped 1; count of bases not matched to a gene: 9. This CDR3 region has 17 residues. The CDR3 sequence: CASSFSIDRGRSYEQYV. CDR3 nucleotide sequence: TGTGCCAGCAGTTTTTCCATTGACAGGGGGCGATCCTACGAGCAGTACGTC.

This clone has a single count. This chain connects TRBV5-1 to TRBJ2-1; TRBD1 aligns across 7 bases. The CDR3 extends over 15 amino acids. The germline V gene has CDR1 SGHRS and CDR2 YFSETQ. The ends lost 0 bases at V and 4 bases at J; junction bases unmatched: 4. The CDR3 loop reads CASSLGRGRYNEQFF. The CDR3 DNA reads as TGCGCCAGCAGCTTGGGTAGGGGGCGATACAATGAGCAGTTCTTC.

The chain couples TRBV6-5 to TRBJ1-2; no reliable D call. V shed 3 bases and J shed 4 bases, with 6 bases lying between them. The germline V gene has CDR1 MNHEY and CDR2 SVGAGI. This CDR3 has 12 amino acids. CDR3 nucleotides: TGTGCCAGCAGTTATAATGGCTATGGCTACACCTTC. This sequence encodes CASSYNGYGYTF.

This clone was seen at least ten times. The genes are TRBV9 and TRBJ1-1, with a tentative D call TRBD1 (5 bases). V gave up 4 bases and J gave up 3 bases, with 10 bases separating them. Germline V gene lookup returns CDR1 SGDLS and CDR2 YYNGEE. The CDR3 is 13 amino acids. The CDR3 DNA reads TGTGCCAGCAGCCTAGGGGCGGACACTGAAGCTTTCTTT. It encodes CASSLGADTEAFF.